Listed here are 29 T cell receptor beta chains from one sample, sequenced in a study of technical replicates of blood from a handful of donors. Repertoires were generated with immunoSEQ multiplex PCR, while TCRdb's copy carries only in-frame clones and drops some. The sample carries about 64,000 clones, 75% to 90% recorded once. Sequenced input: PBMCs. All receptors come from a human donor in good health. Some clones in this sample may be carry-over from other donors' samples.

V is TRBV4-3 and J is TRBJ2-2, with a tentative D call TRBD1 (6 bases). The CDR3 is 15 residues long. V was cut by 4 bases and J by 1 base, with 10 bases left in between. Germline assignment: CDR1 LGHNA and CDR2 YSLEER. The CDR3, as DNA: TGCGCCAGCAGCCGAATGGGACAGAACACCGGGGAGCTGTTTTTT. It yields the protein CASSRMGQNTGELFF.

There are a few counts of this clone. The chain uses TRBV5-8 and TRBJ1-1; a weak D match, TRBD1 (5 bases). The germline gives CDR1 SGHTS, CDR2 YDEGEE. Trimming took 5 bases from V and 4 from J, leaving 24 bases between them. This CDR3 has 17 amino acids. In DNA form, the CDR3 reads TGTGCCAGCAGTCTGGCGGGGGGACTCCCCGAGGGCACTGAAGCTTTCTTT. Protein sequence: CASSLAGGLPEGTEAFF. The full variable domain, rest sourced from reference TRBV5-8 and TRBJ1-1, is EAGVTQSPTHLIKTRGQQATLRCSPISGHTSVYWYQQALGLGLQFLLWYDEGEERNRGNFPPRFSGRQFPNYSSELNVNALELEDSALYLCASSLAGGLPEGTEAFFGQGTRLTVV.

The V call is TRBV9, the J call TRBJ2-3; 10 nucleotides agree with TRBD2. The V gene end was trimmed by 0 bases and the J gene end by 1 base; junction bases not matched to a gene: 2. The CDR3 totals 16 residues. Germline V CDR1 and CDR2: SGDLS, YYNGEE. Here the CDR3 DNA reads TGTGCCAGCAGCGTAGCCCTAGCGGGAGGCACAGATACGCAGTATTTT. It specifies CASSVALAGGTDTQYF. Supplemented by reference TRBV9 and TRBJ2-3, the full variable domain reads DSGVTQTPKHLITATGQRVTLRCSPRSGDLSVYWYQQSLDQGLQFLIQYYNGEERAKGNILERFSAQQFPDLHSELNLSSLELGDSALYFCASSVALAGGTDTQYFGPGTRLTVL.

This clone was detected once. V usage is TRBV9 and J usage is TRBJ2-3, with D possibly being TRBD2 (5 bases). Germline loops: CDR1 SGDLS, CDR2 YYNGEE. V was trimmed by 0 bases and J by 0 bases, leaving 5 bases between them. The CDR3 spans 14 residues. CDR3 sequence (DNA): TGTGCCAGCAGCGTAGCGGGGAGCACAGATACGCAGTATTTT. This sequence encodes CASSVAGSTDTQYF.

This clone appeared a few times. V gene TRBV7-2 combines with J gene TRBJ1-1; TRBD1 aligns across 8 bases. CDR3 size: 15 residues. Trimming at V came to 3 bases and at J to 1 base, leaving 4 bases not matched to a gene. CDR1 and CDR2 from the germline V gene are SGHTA and FQGNSA. Written as DNA, the CDR3 is TGTGCCAGCAGCTTCAGGGGGCAGGGGAACACTGAAGCTTTCTTT. Its translation is CASSFRGQGNTEAFF.

This sequence joins TRBV2 and TRBJ1-2; 11 nucleotides line up with TRBD1. This CDR3 spans 14 amino acids. CDR1 and CDR2 (germline): SNHLY, FYNNEI. The trim removed 11 bases at V and 5 bases at J, leaving 10 bases unmatched. For the CDR3, the DNA is TGTGCCGGTTCTCGGGGACAGGGGGAATATGGCTACACCTTC. This gives the protein CAGSRGQGEYGYTF.

The chain is built from TRBV5-4 and TRBJ2-3, with 8 bases aligning to TRBD2. Germline V CDR1 and CDR2: SGHNT, YYREEE (reference sequence). The CDR3 extends over 16 amino acids. V was pared by 4 bases and J by 2 bases, with 9 bases of the junction left unmatched. The CDR3 nucleotides read TGTGCCAGCAGCCCCCGGGGGGGCGGCCCCACAGATACGCAGTATTTT. Amino acid sequence: CASSPRGGGPTDTQYF.

The genes are TRBV6-5 and TRBJ2-5; D may be TRBD2 (5 bases). Trimming shortened V by 5 bases and J by 4 bases, and 8 bases separated the two germline ends. CDR3 size: 12 residues. The germline V gene has CDR1 MNHEY and CDR2 SVGAGI. The CDR3 reads CASSLEGETQYF. CDR3 in DNA: TGTGCCAGCAGTCTAGAGGGAGAGACCCAGTACTTC.

This chain joins TRBV5-5 and TRBJ2-5; no clear D gene. The CDR3 contains 14 residues. The V gene lost 5 bases and the J gene lost 1 base, with 12 bases spanning the gap. Per the germline V gene, CDR1 is SGHKS and CDR2 is YYEKEE (reference sequence). The CDR3 coding sequence is TGTGCCAGCAGTATTCCACAGATCCAAGAGACCCAGTACTTC. Translation gives CASSIPQIQETQYF.

This rearrangement joins TRBV5-1 to TRBJ2-1; 9 bases fit TRBD2. Trimming removed 4 bases from V and 4 bases from J; junction bases left unmatched: 9. CDR1 and CDR2 (germline): SGHRS, YFSETQ. The CDR3 loop spans 16 amino acids. CDR3 region: CASSLGFAGGYNEQFF. CDR3 DNA: TGCGCCAGCAGCCTGGGCTTCGCGGGGGGGTACAATGAGCAGTTCTTC. The full variable domain, completed using reference TRBV5-1 and TRBJ2-1, is KAGVTQTPRYLIKTRGQQVTLSCSPISGHRSVSWYQQTPGQGLQFLFEYFSETQRNKGNFPGRFSGRQFSNSRSEMNVSTLELGDSALYLCASSLGFAGGYNEQFFGPGTRLTVL.

The rearrangement uses TRBV7-9 and TRBJ1-1, with D hard to call. The CDR3 covers 13 residues. V shed 1 base and J shed 6 bases, with 9 bases lying between them. CDR1 and CDR2 (germline): SEHNR, FQNEAQ (reference sequence). The DNA of the CDR3 is TGTGCCAGCAGCTTAGGTAGCTCTGCTGAAGCTTTCTTT. Translation gives CASSLGSSAEAFF.

V and J are TRBV5-1 and TRBJ2-5; 12 bases align to TRBD1. Germline V gene data show CDR1 as SGHRS and CDR2 as YFSETQ. This CDR3 comprises 15 residues. The V and J ends lost 4 bases and 9 bases, in that order; junction bases with no gene match: 10. The CDR3 DNA reads TGCGCCAGCAGCCAGGGGACAGGGGGCCCTAAATCCCAGTACTTC. Protein product: CASSQGTGGPKSQYF. Supplemented by reference TRBV5-1 and TRBJ2-5, the full variable domain reads KAGVTQTPRYLIKTRGQQVTLSCSPISGHRSVSWYQQTPGQGLQFLFEYFSETQRNKGNFPGRFSGRQFSNSRSEMNVSTLELGDSALYLCASSQGTGGPKSQYFGPGTRLLVL.

J is TRBJ2-7 and V is TRBV18, with a possible D match to TRBD1 (6 bases). Germline V gene sequence: CDR1 KGHSH, CDR2 LQKENI. The CDR3 is 15 amino acids. Trimming stripped 2 bases from V and 1 base from J, with 12 bases between. DNA for the CDR3: TGTGCCAGCTCACCAGCGCCGGACAGTTCCTACGAGCAGTACTTC. Its translation: CASSPAPDSSYEQYF.

The V and J genes are TRBV6-5 and TRBJ2-7, with 10 bases matching TRBD2. CDR1 and CDR2 from the germline V gene are MNHEY and SVGAGI. This CDR3 has 15 residues. The V segment lost 6 bases and the J segment 3 bases; nucleotides outside the gene matches: 8. CDR3 amino acids: CASRNPRTSGYEQYF. The CDR3 bases are TGTGCCAGCAGAAACCCCAGGACTAGCGGCTACGAGCAGTACTTC.

The CDR3 nucleotides read TGTGCCAGCAGTTACGCGGGTGTCTACGAGCAGTACTTC. Residues: CASSYAGVYEQYF. The V gene is TRBV6-5, the J gene TRBJ2-7, with TRBD2 as a possible D gene (5 bases). Germline assignment: CDR1 MNHEY and CDR2 SVGAGI. This CDR3 has 13 amino acids. Trimming cost V 2 bases and J 3 bases, with 8 bases left between them.

CDR3 nucleotides: TGTGCCAGCAGTCTTGAGACAGGGCCTTCCTACGAGCAGTACTTC. This codes for CASSLETGPSYEQYF. This chain connects TRBV27 to TRBJ2-7; 7 bases line up with TRBD1. Per germline, CDR1 MNHEY and CDR2 SMNVEV (reference sequence). CDR3 length equals 15 residues. V was pared by 5 bases and J by 1 base, with 8 bases of the junction left unmatched.

By frequency in the sample, this clone is medium-sized. The chain combines TRBV7-5 with TRBJ2-4; no DNA check was done on the table's D call, TRBD2. TRBV7-5 represents a pseudogene. The CDR3 has 17 amino acids. The CDR3 bases are TGTGCCAGAAGCTTAGGTTCGGGAGGGACCCCCAAAAACATTCAGTACTTC. This codes for CARSLGSGGTPKNIQYF.

The CDR3 DNA reads TGTGCCAGCAGCCCGCAGGGGACTAAAAGTCGGGAGACCCAGTACTTC. It is translated as CASSPQGTKSRETQYF. The V gene is TRBV5-4, the J gene TRBJ2-5, with a tentative D call TRBD2 (7 bases). This CDR3 has 16 amino acids. CDR1 SGHNT and CDR2 YYREEE come from the germline V gene (reference sequence). The V gene lost 4 bases and the J gene lost 5 bases, with 21 bases spanning the gap.

The gene calls are TRBV7-8 and TRBJ1-1, with a possible D match to TRBD1 (5 bases). The CDR3 consists of 15 residues. Germline values: CDR1 SGHVS, CDR2 FQNEAQ. Trimming took 5 bases from V and 4 from J, leaving 17 bases between them. As DNA, the CDR3 is TGTGCCAGCAGCCAACGGGGGGGGTATGGCACTGAAGCTTTCTTT. Its protein product is CASSQRGGYGTEAFF.

This chain connects TRBV5-4 to TRBJ2-1; 10 nucleotides line up with TRBD2. In germline, CDR1 is SGHNT, CDR2 YYREEE (reference sequence). The CDR3 sequence is 14 residues long. V lost 1 base to trimming and J lost 9 bases; unmatched junction nucleotides: 4. The CDR3: CASSLTSGDLEQFF. The DNA of the CDR3 is TGTGCCAGCAGCTTGACTAGCGGGGACCTTGAGCAGTTCTTC.

This chain connects TRBV5-1 to TRBJ2-5; possibly TRBD2 for D (5 bases). Germline CDR1 is SGHRS and CDR2 is YFSETQ. The CDR3 is made up of 14 amino acids. V dropped 4 bases and J dropped 5 bases, with 15 bases sitting between them. For the CDR3, the DNA is TGCGCCAGCAGCACCCAAGACGGAGGTGAGACCCAGTACTTC. Encoded protein: CASSTQDGGETQYF.

V and J are TRBV6-5 and TRBJ2-7, with D perhaps TRBD2 (6 bases). The CDR3 has 13 amino acids. The V end was cut by 6 bases, the J end by 4 bases, with 13 bases between. CDR1 is MNHEY and CDR2 is SVGAGI in the germline V gene. CDR3 protein: CASRYGEDYEQYF. CDR3 DNA sequence: TGTGCCAGCAGGTATGGGGAGGATTACGAGCAGTACTTC.

This clone was recorded once. V and J are TRBV18 and TRBJ2-2, with D tentatively TRBD1 (5 bases). Trimming cost V 3 bases and J 2 bases, with 7 bases left between them. This CDR3 spans 14 amino acids. Germline V gene lookup returns CDR1 KGHSH and CDR2 LQKENI. CDR3 protein: CASSPDINTGELFF. The DNA of the CDR3 is TGTGCCAGCTCACCGGACATTAACACCGGGGAGCTGTTTTTT.

This clone was counted once. The chain has TRBV7-2 and TRBJ2-3, with 7 bases aligning to TRBD1. V was clipped by 4 bases and J by 4 bases; unmatched bases: 5. This CDR3 contains 14 residues. Per the germline V gene, CDR1 is SGHTA and CDR2 is FQGNSA. The CDR3 here is CASSYDRDADTQYF. CDR3 sequence (DNA): TGTGCCAGCAGCTACGACAGGGACGCAGATACGCAGTATTTT.

The rearrangement joins TRBV6-4 to TRBJ2-1; 11 bases line up with TRBD2. The CDR3 totals 17 residues. With V trimmed by 3 bases and J by 5 bases, 9 bases remained unmatched. The germline CDR1 and CDR2 sequences are MRHNA and SNTAGT. The CDR3 protein is CASSDRTSGRTHNEQFF. CDR3 nucleotides: TGTGCCAGCAGTGATCGTACTAGCGGGAGAACCCACAATGAGCAGTTCTTC.

This chain connects TRBV20-1 to TRBJ2-1; D not resolved. This CDR3 spans 11 amino acids. Germline CDR1 and CDR2: DFQATT and SNEGSKA (reference sequence). V lost 5 bases and J lost 5, with 7 bases in between. The CDR3 coding sequence is TGCAGTGCTTCCTTCGACAATGAGCAGTTCTTC. Translation: CSASFDNEQFF.

This clone was observed a single time. The chain uses TRBV2 and TRBJ2-5; 8 bases are shared with TRBD1. CDR1 is SNHLY, CDR2 FYNNEI, per germline. With V trimmed by 6 bases and J by 5 bases, 8 bases remained unmatched. This CDR3 spans 14 amino acids. This CDR3 is CASRSGQGIETQYF. The CDR3 DNA reads as TGTGCCAGCAGGTCAGGACAGGGTATTGAGACCCAGTACTTC.

This chain joins TRBV6-1 and TRBJ1-1; D is uncertain. Trimming took 1 base from V and 6 from J, leaving 6 bases between them. This CDR3 contains 12 residues. The germline CDR1 and CDR2 sequences are MNHNS and SASEGT. The CDR3 nucleotides are TGTGCCAGCAGTGAAGTTTCCGCTGAAGCTTTCTTT. Its translation is CASSEVSAEAFF.

J is TRBJ2-1 and V is TRBV5-1; no reliable D call. Trimming left V 0 bases short and J 7 bases short, with 11 bases between. CDR3 length: 14 amino acids. Germline values: CDR1 SGHRS, CDR2 YFSETQ. The CDR3 DNA sequence: TGCGCCAGCAGCTTGGTTGAACCTAAGAATGAGCAGTTCTTC. This encodes CASSLVEPKNEQFF.